This T cell receptor beta chain originates from a study of cytomegalovirus exposure and HLA in healthy donors. Turning to the study itself: The use of the same platform for the 95 to 150 validation repertoires and the 550 to 850 first-cohort repertoires was reported by a later analysis.

Study-wide results and limits: Most sequenced TCRs were rare (though some public TCRs occurred in many donors).

V lost 3 bases to trimming and J lost 7 bases, with 10 bases between them. Germline assignment: CDR1 MGHDK and CDR2 SYGVNS. This CDR3 spans 13 amino acids. To note about this clone: The antigen remains unidentified.

TCRdb's table, derived via immunoSEQ multiplex PCR, lists solely in-frame clones and lacks some. The sample lists 200,000 or so clones; over 80% were seen once. The sample consisted of PBMCs. The TCR sequence derives from a woman between 18 and 29 years old in good health and CMV-seronegative. The chain couples TRBV25-1 to TRBJ2-1, with a tentative D call TRBD2 (5 bases). The CDR3 DNA follows: TGTGCCAGCAGTGACCCACGGGGTAATGAGCAGTTCTTC. Its translation is CASSDPRGNEQFF.